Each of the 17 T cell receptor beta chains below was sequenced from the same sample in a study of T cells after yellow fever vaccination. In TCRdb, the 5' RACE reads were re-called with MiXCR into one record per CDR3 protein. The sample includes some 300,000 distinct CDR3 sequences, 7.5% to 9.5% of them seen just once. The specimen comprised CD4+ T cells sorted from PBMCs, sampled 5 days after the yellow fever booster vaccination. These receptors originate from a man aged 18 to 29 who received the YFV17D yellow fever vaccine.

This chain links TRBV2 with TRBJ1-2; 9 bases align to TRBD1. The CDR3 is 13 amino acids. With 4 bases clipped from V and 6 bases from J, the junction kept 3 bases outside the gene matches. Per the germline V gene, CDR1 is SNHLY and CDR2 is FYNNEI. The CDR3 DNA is TGTGCCAGCAGTGGTGACAGGGGGAATGGCTACACCTTC. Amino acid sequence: CASSGDRGNGYTF.

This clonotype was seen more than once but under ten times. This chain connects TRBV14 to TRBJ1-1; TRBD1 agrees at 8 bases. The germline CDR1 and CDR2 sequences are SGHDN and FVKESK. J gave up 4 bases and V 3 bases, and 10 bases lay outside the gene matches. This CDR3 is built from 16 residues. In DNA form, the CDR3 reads TGTGCCAGCAGCCACCCGGACAGGGTGCGGAGCACTGAAGCTTTCTTT. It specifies CASSHPDRVRSTEAFF.

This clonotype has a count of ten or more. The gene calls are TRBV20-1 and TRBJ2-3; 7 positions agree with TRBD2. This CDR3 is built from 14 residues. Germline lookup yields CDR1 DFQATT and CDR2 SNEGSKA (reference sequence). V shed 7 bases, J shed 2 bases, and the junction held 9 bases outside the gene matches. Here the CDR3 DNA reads TGCAGTGAGGTGGGGGGGAAGACCACAGATACGCAGTATTTT. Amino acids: CSEVGGKTTDTQYF.

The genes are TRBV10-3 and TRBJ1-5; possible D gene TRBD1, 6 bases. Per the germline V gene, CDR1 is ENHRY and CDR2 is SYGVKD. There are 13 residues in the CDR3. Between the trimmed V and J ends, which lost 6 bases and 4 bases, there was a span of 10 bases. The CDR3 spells CAIRQGPNQPQHF. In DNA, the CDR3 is TGTGCCATCAGACAGGGCCCTAATCAGCCCCAGCATTTT.

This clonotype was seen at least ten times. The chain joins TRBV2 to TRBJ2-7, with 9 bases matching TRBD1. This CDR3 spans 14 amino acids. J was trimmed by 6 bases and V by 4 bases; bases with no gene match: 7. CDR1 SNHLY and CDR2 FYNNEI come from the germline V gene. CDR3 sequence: CASSGDRVMGEQYF. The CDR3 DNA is TGTGCCAGCAGTGGGGACAGGGTGATGGGCGAGCAGTACTTC.

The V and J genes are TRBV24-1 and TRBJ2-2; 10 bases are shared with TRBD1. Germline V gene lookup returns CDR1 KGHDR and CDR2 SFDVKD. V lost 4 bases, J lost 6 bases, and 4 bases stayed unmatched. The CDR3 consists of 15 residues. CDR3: CATSDSGQGAGELFF. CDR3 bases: TGTGCCACCAGTGACTCCGGACAGGGGGCCGGGGAGCTGTTTTTT.

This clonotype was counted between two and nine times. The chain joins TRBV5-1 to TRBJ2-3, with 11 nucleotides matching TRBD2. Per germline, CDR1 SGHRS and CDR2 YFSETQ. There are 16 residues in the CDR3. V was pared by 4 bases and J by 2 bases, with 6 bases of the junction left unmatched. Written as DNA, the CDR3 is TGCGCCAGCAGCACACCTAGCGGGGGGCACACAGATACGCAGTATTTT. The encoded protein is CASSTPSGGHTDTQYF.

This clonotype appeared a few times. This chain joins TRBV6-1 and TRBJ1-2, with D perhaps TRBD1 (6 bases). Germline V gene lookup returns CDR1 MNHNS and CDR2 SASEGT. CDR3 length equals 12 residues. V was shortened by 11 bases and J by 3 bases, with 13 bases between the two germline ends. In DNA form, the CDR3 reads TGTGCCGCCACTTGGACAGACTATGGCTACACCTTC. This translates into CAATWTDYGYTF.

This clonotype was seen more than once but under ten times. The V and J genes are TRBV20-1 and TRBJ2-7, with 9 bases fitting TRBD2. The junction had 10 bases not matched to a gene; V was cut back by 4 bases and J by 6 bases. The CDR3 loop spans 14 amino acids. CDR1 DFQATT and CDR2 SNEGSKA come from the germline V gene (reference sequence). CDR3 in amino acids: CSATRGGAGSEQYF. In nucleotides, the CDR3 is TGCAGTGCTACCCGCGGGGGGGCAGGAAGCGAGCAGTACTTC.

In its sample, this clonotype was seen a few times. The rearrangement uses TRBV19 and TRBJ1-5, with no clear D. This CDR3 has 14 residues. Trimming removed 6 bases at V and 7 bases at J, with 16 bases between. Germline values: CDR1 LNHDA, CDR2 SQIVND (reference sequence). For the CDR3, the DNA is TGTGCCAGTAGGGTGGTCCGCCCGGGGCAGCCCCAGCATTTT. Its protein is CASRVVRPGQPQHF.

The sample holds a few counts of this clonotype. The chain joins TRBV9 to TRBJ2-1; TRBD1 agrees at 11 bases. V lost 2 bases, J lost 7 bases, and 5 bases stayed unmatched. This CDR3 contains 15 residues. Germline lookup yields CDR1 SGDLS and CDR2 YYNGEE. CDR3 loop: CASSVGQGEQNEQFF. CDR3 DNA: TGTGCCAGCAGCGTGGGACAGGGGGAACAAAATGAGCAGTTCTTC.

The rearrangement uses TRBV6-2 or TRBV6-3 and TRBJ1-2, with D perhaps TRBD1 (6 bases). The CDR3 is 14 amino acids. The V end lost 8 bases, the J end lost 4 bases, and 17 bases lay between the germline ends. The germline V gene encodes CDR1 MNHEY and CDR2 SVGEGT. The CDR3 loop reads CASLGGARPYGYTF. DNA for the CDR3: TGTGCCAGCCTTGGGGGCGCAAGGCCCTATGGCTACACCTTC.

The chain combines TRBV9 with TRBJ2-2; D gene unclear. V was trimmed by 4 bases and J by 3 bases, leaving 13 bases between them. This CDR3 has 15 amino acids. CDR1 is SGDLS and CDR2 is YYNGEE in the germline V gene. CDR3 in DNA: TGTGCCAGCAGCCCCGAGAGAGGTTACACCGGGGAGCTGTTTTTT. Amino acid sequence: CASSPERGYTGELFF.

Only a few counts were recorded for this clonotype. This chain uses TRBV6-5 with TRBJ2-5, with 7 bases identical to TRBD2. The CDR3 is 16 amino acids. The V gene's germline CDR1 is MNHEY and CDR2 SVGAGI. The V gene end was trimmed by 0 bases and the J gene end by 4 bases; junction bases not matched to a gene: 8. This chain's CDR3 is CASSYSGPGGGETQYF. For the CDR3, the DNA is TGTGCCAGCAGTTACTCCGGACCGGGAGGCGGAGAGACCCAGTACTTC.

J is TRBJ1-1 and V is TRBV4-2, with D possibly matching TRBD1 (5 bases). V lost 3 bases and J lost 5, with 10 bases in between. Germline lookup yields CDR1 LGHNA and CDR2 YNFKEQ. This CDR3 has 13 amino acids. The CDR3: CASSHSRGTEAFF. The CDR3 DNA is TGTGCCAGCAGCCACTCACGGGGGACTGAAGCTTTCTTT.

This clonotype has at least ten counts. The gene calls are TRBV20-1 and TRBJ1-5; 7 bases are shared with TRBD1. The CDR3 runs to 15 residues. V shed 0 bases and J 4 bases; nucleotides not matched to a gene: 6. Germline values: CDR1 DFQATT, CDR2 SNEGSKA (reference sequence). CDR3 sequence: CSARDLDRPNQPQHF. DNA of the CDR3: TGCAGTGCTAGAGACCTGGACAGGCCAAATCAGCCCCAGCATTTT.

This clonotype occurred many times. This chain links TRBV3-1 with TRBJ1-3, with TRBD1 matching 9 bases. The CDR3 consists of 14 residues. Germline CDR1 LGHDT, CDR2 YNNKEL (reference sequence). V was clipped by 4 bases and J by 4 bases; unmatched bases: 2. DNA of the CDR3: TGTGCCAGCAGCCTGGGACAGGGCGGAAACACCATATATTTT. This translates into CASSLGQGGNTIYF.